These T cell receptor beta chains were read from a single sample in a study of cytomegalovirus exposure and HLA in healthy donors. Measured with immunoSEQ multiplex PCR; TCRdb has only the in-frame clones, and not every one. The sample carries about 180,000 clones, 70% to 75% recorded once. Specimen: PBMCs. All receptors come from a male donor in good health and CMV-seronegative. CDR3s include the opening cysteine and the closing phenylalanine or tryptophan. A D gene is named only where the DNA matches it firmly. Rows give clone size only sometimes, using once, few, many, or a class for an expanded clone.

>TRBJ1-5|TRBV30|NA|NA
CAWSVSGFFNQPQHF
TGTGCCTGGAGTGTATCGGGGTTTTTCAATCAGCCCCAGCATTTT
>TRBJ2-1|TRBV4-1|NA|TRBD2
CASSQGTSGRRNEQFF
TGCGCCAGCAGCCAAGGGACTAGCGGGAGGCGCAATGAGCAGTTCTTC
>TRBJ1-1|TRBV9|NA|TRBD1
CASSVGWTGGGLDTEAFF
TGTGCCAGCAGCGTAGGGTGGACAGGGGGAGGATTGGACACTGAAGCTTTCTTT
>TRBJ2-7|TRBV28|NA|NA
CALGQPYEQYF
TGTGCGCTAGGTCAGCCCTACGAGCAGTACTTC
>TRBJ1-3|TRBV19|NA|NA
CASIQTGGNTIYF
TGTGCCAGTATACAGACAGGCGGAAACACCATATATTTT
>TRBJ2-1|TRBV29-1|NA|TRBD2
CSVRLAAGGLNEQFF
TGCAGCGTGCGTCTGGCAGCGGGGGGGCTTAATGAGCAGTTCTTC
>TRBJ1-5|TRBV25-1|NA|NA
CASSERFGQPQHF
TGTGCCAGCAGTGAACGGTTCGGGCAGCCCCAGCATTTT
>TRBJ2-7|TRBV14|NA|TRBD2
CASRTSGGSSYEQYF
TGTGCCAGCAGGACTAGCGGGGGGTCCTCCTACGAGCAGTACTTC
>TRBJ2-4|TRBV7-3|NA|NA
CASSLTSGKNIQYF
TGTGCCAGCAGCTTAACGTCCGGCAAAAACATTCAGTACTTC
>TRBJ2-4|TRBV6-1|NA|NA
CVSSEEPDAKNIQYF
TGTGTCAGCAGTGAGGAGCCCGACGCCAAAAACATTCAGTACTTC
>TRBJ1-2|TRBV6-5|NA|NA
CASSYTSNYGYTF
TGTGCCAGCAGTTACACTTCTAACTATGGCTACACCTTC
>TRBJ2-7|TRBV7-2|NA|TRBD2
CASSPPGLAGYEQYF
TGTGCCAGCAGCCCCCCGGGACTAGCGGGCTACGAGCAGTACTTC
>TRBJ1-1|TRBV6-4|few|NA
CASSEQGSTEAFF
TGTGCCAGCAGTGAACAGGGCTCCACTGAAGCTTTCTTT
>TRBJ1-2|TRBV25-1|NA|TRBD1
CASSDPLQGADGYTF
TGTGCCAGCAGTGATCCTCTGCAGGGGGCGGATGGCTACACCTTC
>TRBJ1-4|TRBV7-2|NA|TRBD1
CASSSQGGLSEKLFF
TGTGCCAGCAGCTCCCAAGGGGGCTTGAGTGAAAAACTGTTTTTT
>TRBJ2-7|TRBV27|few|NA
CASSRGYEQYF
TGTGCCAGCAGCCGAGGCTACGAGCAGTACTTC
>TRBJ1-1|TRBV28|few|TRBD1
CASSTGAGGAEAFF
TGTGCCAGCAGTACCGGGGCAGGGGGTGCTGAAGCTTTCTTT
>TRBJ2-3|TRBV5-4|few|TRBD1
CASSLGLTGGTDTQYF
TGTGCCAGCAGCTTGGGGTTAACAGGGGGCACAGATACGCAGTATTTT
>TRBJ2-3|TRBV6-4|once|NA
CASSQTLPGAQYF
TGTGCCAGCAGCCAGACTCTGCCGGGGGCGCAGTATTTT
>TRBJ1-1|TRBV9|NA|NA
CASSREGENTEAFF
TGTGCCAGCAGCAGAGAGGGGGAGAACACTGAAGCTTTCTTT